This is a list of T cell receptor beta chains from one sample in a study of blood T cell repertoires in COVID-19. The table came from immunoSEQ multiplex PCR; TCRdb's copy has only in-frame clones and leaves some out. The table has 340,000 or so clones, 65% to 90% seen once. The sequencing input was PBMCs or T cells enriched from blood (not recorded which). The source is a woman aged 40 to 50 with acute COVID-19. Each CDR3 is given with its conserved first and last residue. The order of the fields is CDR3 DNA, CDR3 protein, J gene, D gene, clone size, V gene. D genes are given only for firm matches. A clone size is listed for some rows: how often the clone was seen (once, few, many), or a class if it is expanded.

DNA: TGTGCCAGCAGTTTTTCTGCGGGTGGGCCCCAGCATTTT; CDR3: CASSFSAGGPQHF; J: TRBJ1-5; D: NA; size: NA; V: TRBV12-3/TRBV12-4
DNA: TGTGCCAGCAGCCACTCAAGGGCAGGGCCCTTATCCGGCTACACCTTC; CDR3: CASSHSRAGPLSGYTF; J: TRBJ1-2; D: NA; size: NA; V: TRBV5-6
DNA: TGTGCCACCAGCGGTTCTACCGGGACTAGCAGCTACAATGAGCAGTTCTTC; CDR3: CATSGSTGTSSYNEQFF; J: TRBJ2-1; D: TRBD2; size: NA; V: TRBV24-1
DNA: TGTGCCAGCTCCACGGGACAGAAATATAGCAATCAGCCCCAGCATTTT; CDR3: CASSTGQKYSNQPQHF; J: TRBJ1-5; D: TRBD1; size: NA; V: TRBV18
DNA: TGTGCCAGCAGTTTACCAGGGTATGGCTACACCTTC; CDR3: CASSLPGYGYTF; J: TRBJ1-2; D: NA; size: NA; V: TRBV28
DNA: TGTGCCAGCAGCTTAGTCCGCACTGAAGCTTTCTTT; CDR3: CASSLVRTEAFF; J: TRBJ1-1; D: NA; size: NA; V: TRBV11-2
DNA: TGTGCCAGCAGCCAAGAAACGACAGGGACGTGGTCCTACGAGCAGTACTTC; CDR3: CASSQETTGTWSYEQYF; J: TRBJ2-7; D: TRBD1; size: NA; V: TRBV4-2
DNA: TGTGCCAGCAGCCCCTTTAGAATGGTTGAAGCTTTCTTT; CDR3: CASSPFRMVEAFF; J: TRBJ1-1; D: NA; size: NA; V: TRBV7-9
DNA: TGTGCCAGCAGCAAGACGCGGCCTCTAATACGTGGAAGCTCTGGAAACACCATATATTTT; CDR3: CASSKTRPLIRGSSGNTIYF; J: TRBJ1-3; D: NA; size: NA; V: TRBV6-6
DNA: TGTGCCAGCAGGGTCGACGACAGTATTGAAGCTTTCTTT; CDR3: CASRVDDSIEAFF; J: TRBJ1-1; D: NA; size: once; V: TRBV2
DNA: TGTGCCAGCAGTTACTCGCGCCAGACAGGGGGTAATTACGAGCAGTACTTC; CDR3: CASSYSRQTGGNYEQYF; J: TRBJ2-7; D: TRBD1; size: NA; V: TRBV6-2/TRBV6-3
DNA: TGTGCCAGCAGCCCTCCCGAGCGGGGCTTCAATGAGCAGTTCTTC; CDR3: CASSPPERGFNEQFF; J: TRBJ2-1; D: TRBD2; size: NA; V: TRBV7-2
DNA: TGTGCCAGCAGCTTAGCATGGGGCTACACTGAAGCTTTCTTT; CDR3: CASSLAWGYTEAFF; J: TRBJ1-1; D: NA; size: NA; V: TRBV11-2
DNA: TGCGCCAGCAGCCCCGACAGGGGGCAGGACACCGGGGAGCTGTTTTTT; CDR3: CASSPDRGQDTGELFF; J: TRBJ2-2; D: TRBD1; size: NA; V: TRBV5-1
DNA: TGCGCCAGCAGTGAAAGCCCTACCTCCACAGATACGCAGTATTTT; CDR3: CASSESPTSTDTQYF; J: TRBJ2-3; D: NA; size: NA; V: TRBV10-2
DNA: TGTGCCAGTAGTCTCGGGGATCTCGGCAAAAACATTCAGTACTTC; CDR3: CASSLGDLGKNIQYF; J: TRBJ2-4; D: NA; size: NA; V: TRBV19
DNA: TGTGCCAGCAGCGTAGTTGGGGGGGTCCCAGATACGCAGTATTTT; CDR3: CASSVVGGVPDTQYF; J: TRBJ2-3; D: TRBD2; size: NA; V: TRBV9
DNA: TGTGCCAGCAGCTCCGGGGGACAGGGGAACACTGAAGCTTTCTTT; CDR3: CASSSGGQGNTEAFF; J: TRBJ1-1; D: TRBD1; size: NA; V: TRBV3-1/TRBV3-2
DNA: TGTGCCAGCAGTGTTTCGGGGTCCGAGCAGTACTTC; CDR3: CASSVSGSEQYF; J: TRBJ2-7; D: NA; size: NA; V: TRBV2
DNA: TGTGCCAGCAGCCAAGATGGTGGACAGAATCATCAGACCCAGTACTTC; CDR3: CASSQDGGQNHQTQYF; J: TRBJ2-5; D: NA; size: NA; V: TRBV14
DNA: TGTGCCACCAGCAGATCCCGGGACAGGCCTCCCTACGAGCAGTACTTC; CDR3: CATSRSRDRPPYEQYF; J: TRBJ2-7; D: TRBD1; size: NA; V: TRBV15
DNA: TGTGCCAGTAGTGCCAACAGGGGAGAGACCCAGTACTTC; CDR3: CASSANRGETQYF; J: TRBJ2-5; D: TRBD1; size: NA; V: TRBV19
DNA: TGTGCCAGCGAAGGAGTCTCTGGGGCCAACGTCCTGACTTTC; CDR3: CASEGVSGANVLTF; J: TRBJ2-6; D: NA; size: NA; V: TRBV5-4
DNA: TGTGCCAGCAGCTTACGGGAGGGCCGGGCCGGGGAGCTGTTTTTT; CDR3: CASSLREGRAGELFF; J: TRBJ2-2; D: TRBD2; size: NA; V: TRBV7-3
DNA: TGTGCCATCAGTGTTCGGGGGAATGAAAAACTGTTTTTT; CDR3: CAISVRGNEKLFF; J: TRBJ1-4; D: NA; size: NA; V: TRBV10-3
DNA: TGCAGTGCTGTCGGGGTGAATGAGCAGTTCTTC; CDR3: CSAVGVNEQFF; J: TRBJ2-1; D: NA; size: NA; V: TRBV20-1
DNA: TGTGCCAGCACCCCCGGGACAGCGATCTCCTACGAGCAGTACTTC; CDR3: CASTPGTAISYEQYF; J: TRBJ2-7; D: TRBD1; size: NA; V: TRBV25-1
DNA: TGTGCCAGCAGCGCTAGTACCGGGGAGCTGTTTTTT; CDR3: CASSASTGELFF; J: TRBJ2-2; D: NA; size: NA; V: TRBV5-4
DNA: TGTGCCAGCAGCCGAGACATTAACGGGGGAAATCAGCCCCAGCATTTT; CDR3: CASSRDINGGNQPQHF; J: TRBJ1-5; D: NA; size: NA; V: TRBV4-2
DNA: TGTGCCACCGCTGGAGGGATTTTCGGTCAGCCCCAGCATTTT; CDR3: CATAGGIFGQPQHF; J: TRBJ1-5; D: NA; size: NA; V: TRBV15
DNA: TGTGCCAGCAGTTACGGACAGGGCTTGGGAGGCTACACCTTC; CDR3: CASSYGQGLGGYTF; J: TRBJ1-2; D: TRBD1; size: once; V: TRBV6-5
DNA: TGTGCCAGCAGCCCGGCTTTCGACAGGGGGCTTGGGTCTGGCTACACCTTC; CDR3: CASSPAFDRGLGSGYTF; J: TRBJ1-2; D: TRBD1; size: NA; V: TRBV5-4
DNA: TGTGCCAGCAGCTTGACCCGCAAACCGGGACAGAAGAACACTGAAGCTTTCTTT; CDR3: CASSLTRKPGQKNTEAFF; J: TRBJ1-1; D: TRBD1; size: few; V: TRBV5-5
DNA: TGTGCCAGGGGAAAACAGGGCGGAGTTTCCTACGAGCAGTACTTC; CDR3: CARGKQGGVSYEQYF; J: TRBJ2-7; D: NA; size: NA; V: TRBV2
DNA: TGTGCCAGCAGCCAAGATGGGCCCCCCACCAGGATTAACACCTTC; CDR3: CASSQDGPPTRINTF; J: TRBJ1-2; D: NA; size: NA; V: TRBV3-1/TRBV3-2
DNA: TGCAGCGTTACCTGGGCAAGCTTCTCTGGGGCCAACGTCCTGACTTTC; CDR3: CSVTWASFSGANVLTF; J: TRBJ2-6; D: NA; size: NA; V: TRBV29-1